This TCR beta chain was retrieved from a study of T cell repertoires in cytomegalovirus infection. In its sample, this clonotype was seen a few times. The antigen is undetermined. TCRdb processed the reads anew with MiXCR; each CDR3 protein has one entry. This sample has 450,000 to 600,000 distinct CDR3 sequences, with about 39% found just once. The germline V gene has CDR1 SGHTA and CDR2 FQGNSA. V gave up 5 bases and J gave up 4 bases, with 17 bases separating them. CDR3 length equals 15 residues. This clonotype was obtained from a human donor in good health (CMV status not recorded). Some clones in this sample may be carry-over from other donors' samples. The J gene is TRBJ2-5, the V gene TRBV7-2; maybe TRBD2 (7 bases). Sequenced material: cultured PBMCs, taken from culture after CMV antigen stimulation. CDR3 amino acids: CASSLKGGGRETQYF. As DNA, the CDR3 is TGTGCCAGCAGCCTTAAGGGGGGGGGCCGAGAGACCCAGTACTTC.